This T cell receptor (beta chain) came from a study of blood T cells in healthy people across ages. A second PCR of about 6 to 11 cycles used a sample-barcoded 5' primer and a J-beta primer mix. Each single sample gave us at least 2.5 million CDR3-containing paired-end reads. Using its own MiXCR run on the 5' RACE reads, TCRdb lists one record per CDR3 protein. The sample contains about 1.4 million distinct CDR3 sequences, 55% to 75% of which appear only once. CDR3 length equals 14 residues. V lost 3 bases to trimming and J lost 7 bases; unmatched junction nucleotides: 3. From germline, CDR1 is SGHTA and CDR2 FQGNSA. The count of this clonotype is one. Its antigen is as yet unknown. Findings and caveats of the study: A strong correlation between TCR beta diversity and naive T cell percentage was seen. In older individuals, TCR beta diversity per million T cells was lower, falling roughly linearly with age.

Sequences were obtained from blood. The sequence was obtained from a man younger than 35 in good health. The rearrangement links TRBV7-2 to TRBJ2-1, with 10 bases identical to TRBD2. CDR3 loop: CASSFSGGGNEQFF. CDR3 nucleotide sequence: TGTGCCAGCAGCTTCAGCGGGGGGGGAAATGAGCAGTTCTTC.